A selection of T cell receptor beta chains follows, all from one sample in a study of neoadjuvant anti-PD-1 for oral cavity cancer. Profiled with immunoSEQ multiplex PCR; TCRdb holds only in-frame clones, not every one. The sample lists several thousand clones, roughly 70% occurring once. The sample consisted of PBMCs, taken after nivolumab (anti-PD-1) treatment. All receptors come from a person aged 40 to 85 with oral cavity squamous cell carcinoma. Each CDR3 is given with its conserved first and last residue. Fields, in order: clone size, J gene, D gene, V gene, CDR3 protein, CDR3 DNA. The D gene is left open where the match is weak. Clone sizes are given selectively: once, few, many, or a class where the clone is expanded.

. | TRBJ1-2 | . | TRBV19 | CASRGGGTVYGYGYTF | TGTGCCAGTCGCGGAGGGGGGACGGTTTACGGCTATGGCTACACCTTC
. | TRBJ1-4 | . | TRBV27 | CASSALGHEKLFF | TGTGCCAGCAGTGCGTTGGGGCATGAAAAACTGTTTTTT
. | TRBJ2-3 | TRBD1 | TRBV9 | CASSEPRQGAGTQYF | TGTGCCAGCAGCGAGCCCCGACAGGGGGCTGGTACGCAGTATTTT
. | TRBJ1-2 | TRBD1 | TRBV7-2 | CASSLETGNGYTF | TGTGCCAGCAGCTTAGAGACAGGGAATGGCTACACCTTC
few | TRBJ1-2 | TRBD1 | TRBV7-2 | CASSVQQGAGYGYTF | TGTGCCAGCAGCGTCCAACAGGGGGCAGGCTATGGCTACACCTTC
. | TRBJ2-3 | . | TRBV29-1 | CSVEGQGYTDTQYF | TGCAGCGTTGAAGGGCAGGGCTACACAGATACGCAGTATTTT
. | TRBJ2-3 | TRBD2 | TRBV5-1 | CASRTLAGGPLGTDTQYF | TGCGCCAGCAGAACGCTAGCGGGGGGGCCGTTGGGCACAGATACGCAGTATTTT
once | TRBJ2-5 | . | TRBV2 | CASVGKASWETQYF | TGTGCCAGCGTGGGGAAGGCTAGCTGGGAGACCCAGTACTTC
few | TRBJ1-2 | . | TRBV4-3 | CASSLSLGSGYGYTF | TGCGCCAGCAGCCTCAGTTTGGGTTCCGGCTATGGCTACACCTTC
. | TRBJ2-3 | . | TRBV4-3 | CASSQGSPADTQYF | TGCGCCAGCAGCCAAGGTAGCCCCGCAGATACGCAGTATTTT
. | TRBJ1-2 | . | TRBV28 | CASSPQYGYTF | TGTGCCAGCAGTCCTCAGTATGGCTACACCTTC
. | TRBJ2-5 | . | TRBV10-3 | CAISEEPRETQYF | TGTGCCATCAGTGAGGAACCTCGGGAGACCCAGTACTTC
. | TRBJ2-5 | . | TRBV7-3 | CASSPPGGETQYF | TGTGCCAGCAGCCCTCCCGGCGGGGAGACCCAGTACTTC
. | TRBJ2-7 | TRBD1 | TRBV5-6 | CASSLGGTGYEQYF | TGTGCCAGCAGCTTGGGGGGGACAGGCTACGAGCAGTACTTC
. | TRBJ2-5 | TRBD2 | TRBV6-5 | CASRALAGLAQYF | TGTGCCAGCAGGGCCCTAGCGGGCCTCGCCCAGTACTTC
. | TRBJ1-6 | . | TRBV7-2 | CASSLASGSSYNSPLHF | TGTGCCAGCAGCTTAGCCTCTGGAAGCTCCTATAATTCACCCCTCCACTTT
. | TRBJ1-6 | . | TRBV11-3 | CASSSGEPNSPLHF | TGTGCCAGCAGCTCGGGGGAGCCGAATTCACCCCTCCACTTT
. | TRBJ2-5 | TRBD1 | TRBV7-9 | CASSLALTGVQETQYF | TGTGCCAGCAGCTTAGCCTTGACAGGGGTCCAAGAGACCCAGTACTTC
. | TRBJ1-1 | . | TRBV30 | CAWSDGGDTEAFF | TGTGCCTGGAGTGACGGGGGGGACACTGAAGCTTTCTTT
few | TRBJ2-7 | TRBD1 | TRBV18 | CASSPPTGDPPEQYF | TGTGCCAGCTCACCACCGACAGGGGACCCACCTGAGCAGTACTTC
. | TRBJ2-1 | TRBD1 | TRBV5-6 | CASSRDSTYNEQFF | TGTGCCAGCAGCCGGGACAGCACCTACAATGAGCAGTTCTTC
. | TRBJ2-3 | . | TRBV7-3 | CASSSQAVRFTSTDTQYF | TGTGCCAGCAGCTCCCAGGCAGTACGATTTACTAGCACAGATACGCAGTATTTT
few | TRBJ2-2 | . | TRBV11-2 | CASSLIPTGELFF | TGTGCCAGCAGCTTAATTCCCACAGGGGAGCTGTTTTTT
once | TRBJ2-1 | TRBD2 | TRBV27 | CASSLGTSGGARNEQFF | TGTGCCAGCAGTTTAGGGACTAGCGGGGGGGCCCGAAATGAGCAGTTCTTC
. | TRBJ1-2 | . | TRBV29-1 | CSVEGGGYGYTF | TGCAGCGTTGAAGGGGGGGGTTATGGCTACACCTTC
. | TRBJ1-1 | . | TRBV5-1 | CASSLSDTEAFF | TGCGCCAGCAGCTTGTCGGATACTGAAGCTTTCTTT
. | TRBJ2-3 | . | TRBV5-1 | CASSFHQDLAWDSSTDTQYF | TGCGCCAGCAGCTTTCATCAGGACCTAGCTTGGGATTCTAGCACAGATACGCAGTATTTT
. | TRBJ1-2 | . | TRBV6-5 | CASSERQGYTF | TGTGCCAGCAGTGAACGACAGGGCTACACCTTC
. | TRBJ2-1 | TRBD2 | TRBV11-2 | CASSLPGVAGHEQFF | TGTGCCAGCAGTCTCCCCGGGGTAGCGGGCCATGAGCAGTTCTTC
. | TRBJ2-3 | TRBD2 | TRBV7-2 | CASSSGASGGTDTQYF | TGTGCCAGCAGCTCCGGTGCTAGCGGGGGCACAGATACGCAGTATTTT
. | TRBJ2-3 | TRBD2 | TRBV7-2 | CASSLAGRTDTQYF | TGTGCCAGCAGCCTAGCGGGGAGGACAGATACGCAGTATTTT
. | TRBJ2-7 | . | TRBV4-3 | CASSQEDGSYEQYF | TGCGCCAGCAGCCAAGAAGACGGCTCCTACGAGCAGTACTTC
. | TRBJ1-2 | TRBD1 | TRBV7-9 | CASSPDRVGYGYTF | TGTGCCAGCAGCCCGGACAGGGTTGGGTATGGCTACACCTTC
. | TRBJ2-5 | . | TRBV7-2 | CASSFDRQETQYF | TGTGCCAGCAGTTTTGACAGGCAAGAGACCCAGTACTTC
. | TRBJ2-1 | . | TRBV10-2 | CAILQGLSSYNEQFF | TGCGCCATACTCCAGGGGCTTTCCTCCTACAATGAGCAGTTCTTC
few | TRBJ2-7 | . | TRBV5-5 | CASSLGRTATYEQYF | TGTGCCAGCAGCTTAGGGCGGACAGCAACCTACGAGCAGTACTTC
. | TRBJ1-1 | . | TRBV27 | CASSLEKAGPNTEAFF | TGTGCCAGCAGTTTAGAAAAAGCAGGGCCGAACACTGAAGCTTTCTTT
. | TRBJ1-1 | . | TRBV7-8 | CASSFGGNAFF | TGTGCCAGCAGCTTTGGAGGGAATGCTTTCTTT
. | TRBJ1-1 | . | TRBV11-2 | CASTLTGSYTEAFF | TGTGCCAGCACCCTTACAGGGTCGTACACTGAAGCTTTCTTT
. | TRBJ2-3 | TRBD2 | TRBV29-1 | CSAQTSGSTDTQYF | TGCAGCGCCCAGACTAGCGGGAGCACAGATACGCAGTATTTT
. | TRBJ1-2 | TRBD1 | TRBV19 | CASRKDRAGQSGYTF | TGTGCCAGTAGAAAGGACAGGGCTGGGCAGTCGGGCTACACCTTC
. | TRBJ2-7 | TRBD1 | TRBV18 | CASSPGTDTYEQYF | TGTGCCAGCTCACCCGGGACAGATACCTACGAGCAGTACTTC
. | TRBJ2-5 | . | TRBV7-9 | CASSHRQGGGETQYF | TGTGCCAGCAGCCACCGACAGGGAGGGGGGGAGACCCAGTACTTC